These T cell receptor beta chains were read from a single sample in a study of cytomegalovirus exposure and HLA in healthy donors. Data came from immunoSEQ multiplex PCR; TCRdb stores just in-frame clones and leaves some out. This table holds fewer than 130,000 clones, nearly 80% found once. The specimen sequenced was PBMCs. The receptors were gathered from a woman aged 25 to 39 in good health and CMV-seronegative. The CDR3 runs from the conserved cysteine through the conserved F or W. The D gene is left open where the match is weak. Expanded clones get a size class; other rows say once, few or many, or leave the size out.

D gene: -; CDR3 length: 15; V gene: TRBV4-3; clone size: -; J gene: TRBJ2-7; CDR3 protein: CASSQVYGSGYEQYF; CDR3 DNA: TGCGCCAGCAGCCAAGTGTACGGGAGTGGGTACGAGCAGTACTTC
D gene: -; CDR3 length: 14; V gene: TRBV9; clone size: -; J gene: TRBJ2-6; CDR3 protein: CASRTVPGANVLTF; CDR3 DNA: TGTGCCAGCCGGACAGTCCCCGGGGCCAACGTCCTGACTTTC
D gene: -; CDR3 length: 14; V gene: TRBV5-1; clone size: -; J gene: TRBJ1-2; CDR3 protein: CASRPGWGGYGYTF; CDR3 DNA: TGCGCCAGCAGGCCCGGATGGGGAGGATATGGCTACACCTTC
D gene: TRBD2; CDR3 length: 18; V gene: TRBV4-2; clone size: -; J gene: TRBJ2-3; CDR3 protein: CASSQDSSGGSSTDTQYF; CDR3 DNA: TGTGCCAGCAGCCAAGACTCTAGCGGGGGTTCTAGCACAGATACGCAGTATTTT
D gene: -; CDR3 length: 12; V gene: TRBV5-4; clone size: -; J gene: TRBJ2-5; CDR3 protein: CASSLVSETQYF; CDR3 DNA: TGTGCCAGCAGCTTGGTATCAGAGACCCAGTACTTC
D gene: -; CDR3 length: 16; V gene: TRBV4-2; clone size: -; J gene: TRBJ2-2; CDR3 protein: CASSQAEGGGTGELFF; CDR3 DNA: TGTGCCAGCAGCCAAGCAGAGGGAGGGGGGACCGGGGAGCTGTTTTTT
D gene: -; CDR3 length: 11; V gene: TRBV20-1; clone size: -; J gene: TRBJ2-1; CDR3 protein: CSARGGVEQFF; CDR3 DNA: TGCAGTGCCAGGGGAGGGGTTGAGCAGTTCTTC
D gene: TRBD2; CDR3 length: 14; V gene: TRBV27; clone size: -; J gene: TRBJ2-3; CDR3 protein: CASSFRAGADTQYF; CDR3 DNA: TGTGCCAGCAGTTTCCGAGCGGGAGCAGATACGCAGTATTTT
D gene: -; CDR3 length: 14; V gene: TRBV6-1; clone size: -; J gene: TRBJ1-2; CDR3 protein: CASSEGIANYGYTF; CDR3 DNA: TGTGCCAGCAGTGAGGGCATCGCTAACTATGGCTACACCTTC
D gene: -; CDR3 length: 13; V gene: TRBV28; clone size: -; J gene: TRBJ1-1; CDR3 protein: CASSLPGQPEAFF; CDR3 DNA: TGTGCCAGCAGTTTACCCGGACAGCCTGAAGCTTTCTTT
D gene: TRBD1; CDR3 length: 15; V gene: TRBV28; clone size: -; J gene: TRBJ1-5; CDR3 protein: CASTPHGTGGQPQHF; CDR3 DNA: TGTGCCAGCACCCCCCACGGGACAGGGGGTCAGCCCCAGCATTTT
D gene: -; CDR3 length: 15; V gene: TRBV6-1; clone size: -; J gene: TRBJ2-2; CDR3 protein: CASSLGQPGTGELFF; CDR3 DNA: TGTGCCAGCAGCCTTGGACAGCCAGGAACCGGGGAGCTGTTTTTT
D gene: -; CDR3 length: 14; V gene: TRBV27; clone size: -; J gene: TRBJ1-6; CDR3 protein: CASTPAGFNSPLHF; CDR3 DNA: TGTGCCAGCACCCCCGCGGGATTCAATTCACCCCTCCACTTT
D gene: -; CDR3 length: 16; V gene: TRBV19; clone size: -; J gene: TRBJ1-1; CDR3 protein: CARTTPRARGVTEAFF; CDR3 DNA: TGTGCCCGCACGACCCCCAGGGCCCGTGGGGTCACTGAAGCTTTCTTT
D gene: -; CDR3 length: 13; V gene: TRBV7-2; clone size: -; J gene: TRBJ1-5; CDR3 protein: CASSLRSNQPQHF; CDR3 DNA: TGTGCCAGCAGCTTGAGAAGCAATCAGCCCCAGCATTTT
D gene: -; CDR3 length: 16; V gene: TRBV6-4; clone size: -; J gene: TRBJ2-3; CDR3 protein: CASSDSYRPLTDTQYF; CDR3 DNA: TGTGCCAGCAGTGACTCGTACAGGCCCCTCACAGATACGCAGTATTTT
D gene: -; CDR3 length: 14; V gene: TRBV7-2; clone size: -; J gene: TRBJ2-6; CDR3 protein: CASSSPPLANVLTF; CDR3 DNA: TGTGCCAGCAGCTCCCCCCCCTTGGCCAACGTCCTGACTTTC
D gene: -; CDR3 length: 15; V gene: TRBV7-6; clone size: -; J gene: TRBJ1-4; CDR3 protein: CASSDRQQTNEKLFF; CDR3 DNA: TGTGCCAGCAGCGATAGACAGCAAACTAATGAAAAACTGTTTTTT
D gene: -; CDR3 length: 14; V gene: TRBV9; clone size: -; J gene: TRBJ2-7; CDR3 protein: CASSVEGSSYEQYF; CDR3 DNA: TGTGCCAGCAGCGTAGAAGGGAGCTCCTACGAGCAGTACTTC
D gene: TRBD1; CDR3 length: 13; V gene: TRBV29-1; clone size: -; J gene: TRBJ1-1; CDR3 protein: CSVGQGIGTEAFF; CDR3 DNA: TGCAGCGTCGGACAGGGTATCGGGACTGAAGCTTTCTTT
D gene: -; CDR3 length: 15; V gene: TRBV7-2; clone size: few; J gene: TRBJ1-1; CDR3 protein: CASSLMGGLNTEAFF; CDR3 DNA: TGTGCCAGCAGCTTAATGGGGGGTCTGAACACTGAAGCTTTCTTT
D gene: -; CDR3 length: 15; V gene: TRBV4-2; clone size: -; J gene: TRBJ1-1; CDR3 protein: CASSQETGRNTEAFF; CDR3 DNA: TGTGCCAGCAGCCAAGAGACCGGGAGGAACACTGAAGCTTTCTTT
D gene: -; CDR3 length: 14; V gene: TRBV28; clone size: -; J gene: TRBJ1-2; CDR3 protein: CASSLSARTSGYTF; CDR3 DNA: TGTGCCAGCAGTTTATCGGCGCGGACAAGTGGCTACACCTTC
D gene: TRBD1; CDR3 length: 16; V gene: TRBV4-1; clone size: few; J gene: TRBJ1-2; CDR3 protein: CASSQVTGDLNYGYTF; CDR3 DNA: TGCGCCAGCAGCCAAGTGACAGGGGATTTGAACTATGGCTACACCTTC
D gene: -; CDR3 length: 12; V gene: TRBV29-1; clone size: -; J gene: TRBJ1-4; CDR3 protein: CSVETGREKLFF; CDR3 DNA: TGCAGCGTTGAAACAGGGCGTGAAAAACTGTTTTTT
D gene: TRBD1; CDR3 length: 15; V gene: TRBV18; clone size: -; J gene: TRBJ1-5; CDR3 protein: CASSPSGQGAQPQHF; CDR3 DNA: TGTGCCAGCTCACCGTCCGGGCAGGGGGCACAGCCCCAGCATTTT
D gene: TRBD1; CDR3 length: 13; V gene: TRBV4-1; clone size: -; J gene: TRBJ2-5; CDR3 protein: CASSSNRGETQYF; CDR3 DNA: TGCGCCAGCAGCTCCAACAGGGGGGAGACCCAGTACTTC
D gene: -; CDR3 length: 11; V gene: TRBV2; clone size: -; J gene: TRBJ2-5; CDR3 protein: CASSRQETQYF; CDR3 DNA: TGTGCCAGCAGCAGACAAGAGACCCAGTACTTC
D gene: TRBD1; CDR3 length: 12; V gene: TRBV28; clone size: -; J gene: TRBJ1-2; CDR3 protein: CAGQGSGYGYTF; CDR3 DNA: TGTGCCGGACAGGGTTCTGGATATGGCTACACCTTC
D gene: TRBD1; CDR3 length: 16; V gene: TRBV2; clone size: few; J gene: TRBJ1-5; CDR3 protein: CASSSRDRGLNQPQHF; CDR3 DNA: TGTGCCAGCAGTAGCCGGGACAGGGGGCTTAATCAGCCCCAGCATTTT
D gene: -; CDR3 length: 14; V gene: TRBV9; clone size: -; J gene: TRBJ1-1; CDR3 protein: CASSGDTPNAEAFF; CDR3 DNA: TGTGCCAGCAGTGGGGACACCCCGAACGCTGAAGCTTTCTTT
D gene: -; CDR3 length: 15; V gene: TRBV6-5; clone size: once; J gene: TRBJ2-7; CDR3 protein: CASSYPGQPSYEQYF; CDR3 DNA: TGTGCCAGCAGTTACCCCGGACAGCCCTCCTACGAGCAGTACTTC
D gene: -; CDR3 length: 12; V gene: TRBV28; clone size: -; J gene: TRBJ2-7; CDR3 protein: CASSFFTYEQYF; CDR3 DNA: TGTGCCAGCAGTTTCTTCACATACGAGCAGTACTTC
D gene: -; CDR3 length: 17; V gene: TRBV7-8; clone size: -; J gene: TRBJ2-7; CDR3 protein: CASSLVASGHPSYEQYF; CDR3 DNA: TGTGCCAGCAGCTTAGTTGCATCAGGACATCCCTCCTACGAGCAGTACTTC
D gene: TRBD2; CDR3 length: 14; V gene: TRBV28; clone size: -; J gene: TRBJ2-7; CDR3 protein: CASSFSGVSYEQYF; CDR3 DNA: TGTGCCAGCAGTTTTAGCGGGGTTTCCTACGAGCAGTACTTC
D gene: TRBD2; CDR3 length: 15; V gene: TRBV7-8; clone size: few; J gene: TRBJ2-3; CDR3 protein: CASRFTSGGIDTQYF; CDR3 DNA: TGTGCCAGCAGGTTTACTAGCGGGGGGATCGATACGCAGTATTTT
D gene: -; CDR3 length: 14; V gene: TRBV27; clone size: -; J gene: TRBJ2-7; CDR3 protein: CATGRVAELYEQYF; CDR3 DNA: TGTGCCACCGGAAGGGTAGCGGAACTATACGAGCAGTACTTC
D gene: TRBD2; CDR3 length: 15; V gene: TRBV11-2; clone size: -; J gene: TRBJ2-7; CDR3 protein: CASSLERGLGPEQYF; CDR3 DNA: TGTGCCAGCAGCTTAGAAAGGGGACTAGGTCCCGAGCAGTACTTC
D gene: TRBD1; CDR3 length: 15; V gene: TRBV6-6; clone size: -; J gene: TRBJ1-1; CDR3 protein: CASSYPPDRGAEAFF; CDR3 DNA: TGTGCCAGCAGTTACCCGCCGGACAGGGGAGCTGAAGCTTTCTTT
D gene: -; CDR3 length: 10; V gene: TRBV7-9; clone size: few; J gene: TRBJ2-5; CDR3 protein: CAGGEETQYF; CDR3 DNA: TGTGCAGGGGGTGAGGAGACCCAGTACTTC
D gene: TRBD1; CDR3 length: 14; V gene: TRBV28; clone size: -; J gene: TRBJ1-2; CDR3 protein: CASSIPGQNYGYTF; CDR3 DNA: TGTGCCAGCAGTATACCGGGACAGAACTATGGCTACACCTTC
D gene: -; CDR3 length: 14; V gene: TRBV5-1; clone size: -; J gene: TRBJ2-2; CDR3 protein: CASSLHQGTGELFF; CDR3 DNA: TGCGCCAGCAGCTTGCATCAGGGGACCGGGGAGCTGTTTTTT
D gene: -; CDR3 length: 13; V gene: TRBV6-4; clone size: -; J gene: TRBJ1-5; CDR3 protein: CASSDSLSGPQHF; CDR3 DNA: TGTGCCAGCAGTGACTCCCTAAGTGGGCCCCAGCATTTT
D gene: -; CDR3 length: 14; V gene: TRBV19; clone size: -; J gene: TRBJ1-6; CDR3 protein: CASSFSSYNSPLHF; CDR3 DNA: TGTGCCAGTAGTTTCAGCTCCTATAATTCACCCCTCCACTTT
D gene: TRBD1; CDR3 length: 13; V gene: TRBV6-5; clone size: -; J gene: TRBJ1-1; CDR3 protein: CASSYRGATEAFF; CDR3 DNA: TGTGCCAGCAGCTACAGGGGCGCGACTGAAGCTTTCTTT
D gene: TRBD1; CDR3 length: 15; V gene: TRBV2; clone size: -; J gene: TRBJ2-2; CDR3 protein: CASSWGQGKTGELFF; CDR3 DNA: TGTGCCAGCAGTTGGGGACAGGGAAAAACCGGGGAGCTGTTTTTT
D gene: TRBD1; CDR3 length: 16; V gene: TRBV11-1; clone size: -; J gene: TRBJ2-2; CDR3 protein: CASSHKDKTGSGELFF; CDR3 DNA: TGTGCCAGCAGCCACAAAGACAAGACAGGGTCTGGGGAGCTGTTTTTT
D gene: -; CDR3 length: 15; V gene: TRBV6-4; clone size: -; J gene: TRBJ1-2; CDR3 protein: CASSGGRRTRSGYTF; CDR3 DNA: TGTGCCAGCAGTGGGGGGCGCAGGACCCGATCTGGCTACACCTTC
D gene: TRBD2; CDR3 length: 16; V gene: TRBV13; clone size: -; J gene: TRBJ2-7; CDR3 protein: CASSLGWGGSSYEQYF; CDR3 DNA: TGTGCCAGCAGCTTAGGATGGGGCGGGAGCTCCTACGAGCAGTACTTC
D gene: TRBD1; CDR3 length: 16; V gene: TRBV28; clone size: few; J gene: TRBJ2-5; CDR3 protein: CASSSGTGVYQETQYF; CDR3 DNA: TGTGCCAGCAGCTCCGGGACAGGAGTCTACCAAGAGACCCAGTACTTC
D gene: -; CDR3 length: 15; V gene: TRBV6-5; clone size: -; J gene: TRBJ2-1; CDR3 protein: CASSYWFTGRVEQFF; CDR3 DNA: TGTGCCAGCAGTTATTGGTTCACAGGGCGCGTTGAGCAGTTCTTC
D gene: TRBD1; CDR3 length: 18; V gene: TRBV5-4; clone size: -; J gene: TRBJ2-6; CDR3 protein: CASSWYKTGGAGANVLTF; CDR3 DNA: TGTGCCAGCAGCTGGTACAAGACAGGGGGCGCCGGGGCCAACGTCCTGACTTTC
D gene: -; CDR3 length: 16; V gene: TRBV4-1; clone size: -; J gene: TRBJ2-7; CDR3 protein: CASSQGLALSSYEQYF; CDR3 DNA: TGCGCCAGCAGCCAAGGACTGGCTCTGAGCTCCTACGAGCAGTACTTC